Below, 4 T cell receptor beta chains from the same sample are listed, as sequenced in a study of blood T cell repertoires in COVID-19. Libraries were prepared by immunoSEQ multiplex PCR; TCRdb keeps only in-frame clonotypes and omits some of them. Of roughly 380,000 clones in the sample, roughly 87% are singletons; the top ten hold 2.5% to 3%. The sample taken for sequencing was PBMCs or T cells enriched from blood (not recorded which). The receptors come from a woman aged 25 to 39 who had recovered from COVID-19.

The chain carries TRBV7-9 and TRBJ2-7; 9 bases agree with TRBD1. The CDR3 is made up of 13 amino acids. CDR1 is SEHNR, CDR2 FQNEAQ, per germline (reference sequence). The CDR3: CAAAGQGDNEQYF. The CDR3 DNA sequence: TGTGCGGCCGCGGGACAGGGAGACAACGAGCAGTACTTC.

J is TRBJ2-5 and V is TRBV5-6; 13 positions agree with TRBD2. The CDR3 has 18 residues. Unmatched junction bases numbered 14, after V lost 4 bases and J lost 5 bases. The germline V gene encodes CDR1 SGHDT and CDR2 YYEEEE. The CDR3 is CASSPGFRTSGSWETQYF. CDR3 nucleotides: TGTGCCAGCAGCCCGGGATTTCGGACTAGCGGGAGTTGGGAGACCCAGTACTTC.

The J gene is TRBJ2-7, the V gene TRBV28, with D perhaps matching TRBD1 (6 bases). V dropped 7 bases and J dropped 1 base, with 14 bases sitting between them. This CDR3 has 14 amino acids. Germline V CDR1 and CDR2: MDHEN, SYDVKM. CDR3 loop: CASTDDRSSYEQYF. For the CDR3, the DNA is TGTGCCAGCACCGACGACAGGAGTTCCTACGAGCAGTACTTC.

The chain employs TRBV9 and TRBJ1-4; no clear D. Germline V gives CDR1 SGDLS, CDR2 YYNGEE. The CDR3 has 15 amino acids. Trimming took off 4 bases at V and 3 bases at J, with 13 bases between the two ends. In DNA, the CDR3 is TGTGCCAGCAGCCCCTCTGGGCGTCCTAATGAAAAACTGTTTTTT. This codes for CASSPSGRPNEKLFF.